The TCR beta chain described here comes from a study of response to subunit inactivated influenza vaccine. Broader study findings: Few additional T cells are recruited per seasonal influenza vaccination, authors suggested.

MiXCR was run by TCRdb on the RT-PCR reads, yielding one entry per CDR3 protein. The sample consists of about half a million distinct CDR3 sequences, roughly 9.7% of them appearing once. The CDR3 length is 13 residues. V lost 3 bases and J lost 3; bases outside the gene matches: 1. This clonotype was observed a handful of times. Its matching antigen is unknown. This clonotype was sampled from a man aged 45 to 65 who received an inactivated influenza vaccine. The sample in question was PBMCs from blood, obtained roughly 48 days after vaccination. V usage is TRBV12-3 or TRBV12-4 and J usage is TRBJ1-2, with TRBD1 matching 7 bases. The CDR3 here is CASSFDRDYGYTF. Written as DNA, the CDR3 is TGTGCCAGCAGTTTCGACAGGGACTATGGCTACACCTTC.